This entry concerns a single T cell receptor beta chain. What it binds is unknown. V lost 5 bases, J lost 3 bases, and 13 bases lay in between. This CDR3 spans 14 amino acids. Germline CDR1 is SEHNR and CDR2 is FQNEAQ (reference sequence). TCR cDNA was made by 5'RACE template switching, adding a universal primer site and UMIs. MiXCR, run by TCRdb on the 5' RACE reads, gives a single entry per CDR3 protein. The sample shows about 300,000 distinct CDR3 sequences, 7.5% to 9% of them seen only once. The record originates from a study of T cells after yellow fever vaccination. Study-wide findings and caveats: In post-booster samples, most primary-vaccination clones reappeared (about 95% CD4, nearly 90% CD8). Overall, a small share of clonotypes was seen in both CD4 and CD8 compartments.

The sequences come from CD4+ T cells sorted from PBMCs, collected 5 days after the yellow fever booster vaccination. The V and J genes are TRBV7-9 and TRBJ2-5, with D perhaps matching TRBD1 (6 bases). The clonotype originates from a man younger than 35 who received the YFV17D yellow fever vaccine. The CDR3 nucleotides read TGTGCCAGCAGCCGAGGGGGTAGGGAAGAGACCCAGTACTTC. Residues: CASSRGGREETQYF.